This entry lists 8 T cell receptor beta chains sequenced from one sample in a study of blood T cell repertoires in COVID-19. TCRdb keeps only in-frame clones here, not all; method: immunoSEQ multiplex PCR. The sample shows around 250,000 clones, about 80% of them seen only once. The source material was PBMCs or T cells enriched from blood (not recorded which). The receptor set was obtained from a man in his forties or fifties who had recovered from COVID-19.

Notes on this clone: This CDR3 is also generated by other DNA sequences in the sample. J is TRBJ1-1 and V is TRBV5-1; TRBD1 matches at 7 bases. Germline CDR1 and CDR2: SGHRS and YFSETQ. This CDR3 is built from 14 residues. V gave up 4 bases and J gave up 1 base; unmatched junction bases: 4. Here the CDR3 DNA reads TGCGCCAGCAGCCCGGGACAGCCGAACACTGAAGCTTTCTTT. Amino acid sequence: CASSPGQPNTEAFF.

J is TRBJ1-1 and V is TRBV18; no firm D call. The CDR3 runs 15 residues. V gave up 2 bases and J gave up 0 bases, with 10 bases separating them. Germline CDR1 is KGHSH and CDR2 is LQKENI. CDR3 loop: CASSPVRVMNTEAFF. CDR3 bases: TGTGCCAGCTCACCAGTTCGAGTAATGAACACTGAAGCTTTCTTT.

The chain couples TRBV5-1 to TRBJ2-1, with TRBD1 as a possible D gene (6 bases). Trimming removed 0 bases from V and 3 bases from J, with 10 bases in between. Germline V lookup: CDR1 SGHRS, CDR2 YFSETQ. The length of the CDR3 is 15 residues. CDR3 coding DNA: TGCGCCAGCAGCTTGGGGCAGGGGAGCTACAATGAGCAGTTCTTC. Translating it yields CASSLGQGSYNEQFF.

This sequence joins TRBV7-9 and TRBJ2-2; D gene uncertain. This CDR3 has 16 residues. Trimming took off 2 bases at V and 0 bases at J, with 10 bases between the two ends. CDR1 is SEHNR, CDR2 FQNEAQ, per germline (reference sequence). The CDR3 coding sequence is TGTGCCAGCAGCTTAATCCTGCGGACGAACACCGGGGAGCTGTTTTTT. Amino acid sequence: CASSLILRTNTGELFF.

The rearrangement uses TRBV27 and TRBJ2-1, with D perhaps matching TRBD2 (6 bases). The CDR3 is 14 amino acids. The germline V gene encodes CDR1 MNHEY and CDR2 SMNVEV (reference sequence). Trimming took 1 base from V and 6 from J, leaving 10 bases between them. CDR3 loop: CASSLFGGSNEQFF. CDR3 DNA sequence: TGTGCCAGCAGTTTATTCGGAGGGTCCAATGAGCAGTTCTTC.

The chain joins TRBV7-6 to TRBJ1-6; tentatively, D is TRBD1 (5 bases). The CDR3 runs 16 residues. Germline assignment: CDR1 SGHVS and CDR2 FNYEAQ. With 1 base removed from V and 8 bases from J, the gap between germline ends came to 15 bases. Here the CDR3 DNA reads TGTGCCAGCAGCTTAGGGGTCGCCAGGGATGATTCACCCCTCCACTTT. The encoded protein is CASSLGVARDDSPLHF.

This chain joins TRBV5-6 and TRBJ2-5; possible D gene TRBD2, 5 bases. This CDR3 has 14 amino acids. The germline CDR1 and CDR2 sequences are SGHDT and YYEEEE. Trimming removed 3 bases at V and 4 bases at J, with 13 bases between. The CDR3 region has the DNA TGTGCCAGCAGCTATGGCGGCGGGCGAGAGACCCAGTACTTC. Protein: CASSYGGGRETQYF.

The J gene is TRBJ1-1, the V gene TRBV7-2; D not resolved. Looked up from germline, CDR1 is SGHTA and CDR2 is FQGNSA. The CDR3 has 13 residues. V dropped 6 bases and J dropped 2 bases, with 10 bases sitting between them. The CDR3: CASRKEPNTEAFF. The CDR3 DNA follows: TGTGCCAGCAGGAAAGAGCCCAACACTGAAGCTTTCTTT. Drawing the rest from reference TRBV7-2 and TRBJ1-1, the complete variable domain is GAGVSQSPSNKVTEKGKDVELRCDPISGHTALYWYRQSLGQGLEFLIYFQGNSAPDKSGLPSDRFSAERTGGSVSTLTIQRTQQEDSAVYLCASRKEPNTEAFFGQGTRLTVV.